The clone carrying this T cell receptor beta chain was seen just once. Data came from immunoSEQ multiplex PCR; TCRdb stores just in-frame clones and leaves some out. The table includes 45,000 to 60,000 clones, about four fifths detected once. CDR1 is MNHNS and CDR2 is SASEGT in the germline V gene. CDR3 size: 18 residues. The V and J ends lost 1 base and 0 bases respectively, with 17 bases between them. This entry comes from a study of OX40 agonist ivuxolimab in advanced cancers. Patients had blood sampled at baseline and again on cycle 4 day 1 and cycle 7 day 1. The material sequenced was CD4+ or CD8+ T cells sorted from blood, taken in a trial of the OX40 agonist ivuxolimab. The J gene is TRBJ2-3, the V gene TRBV6-1; D may be TRBD2 (5 bases). This TCR was sampled from an adult with an advanced solid tumor such as melanoma, head and neck, liver or kidney cancer. Here the CDR3 reads CASSEVPQSGTSTDTQYF. CDR3 in DNA: TGTGCCAGCAGTGAAGTCCCCCAAAGCGGAACTAGCACAGATACGCAGTATTTT.